A single sample gave rise to the 20 T cell receptor beta chains below, sequenced in a study of OX40 agonist ivuxolimab in advanced cancers. TCRdb's copy holds only in-frame clones and misses some; the assay was immunoSEQ multiplex PCR. This table holds tens of thousands of clones, 70% to 85% found once. The sample in question was CD4+ or CD8+ T cells sorted from blood, obtained in a trial of the OX40 agonist ivuxolimab. Source of these receptors: an adult with an advanced solid tumor such as melanoma, head and neck, liver or kidney cancer.

The rearrangement joins TRBV7-3 to TRBJ2-5; no clear D. From germline, CDR1 is SGHTA and CDR2 FQGTGA. The CDR3 runs to 13 residues. Trimming removed 4 bases at V and 7 bases at J, with 13 bases between. The CDR3 sequence: CASSSSLEGTQYF. The CDR3 nucleotides are TGTGCCAGCAGCTCAAGCCTTGAAGGGACCCAGTACTTC.

V and J are TRBV30 and TRBJ2-7; D gene ambiguous. Trimming shortened V by 0 bases and J by 6 bases, and 9 bases separated the two germline ends. The germline CDR1 and CDR2 sequences are GTSNPN and SVGIG (reference sequence). CDR3 length: 12 amino acids. CDR3 sequence (DNA): TGTGCCTGGAGTGTCCCCGGCCCCGAGCAGTACTTC. Protein product: CAWSVPGPEQYF.

This chain uses TRBV15 with TRBJ1-6; TRBD1 is a possible D gene (5 bases). Germline V gives CDR1 LNHNV, CDR2 YYDKDF (reference sequence). V lost 5 bases and J lost 6, with 17 bases in between. The CDR3 runs to 16 residues. CDR3 coding DNA: TGTGCCACCAGCCGGGGCCCTAGGGGAAGTAATTCACCCCTCCACTTT. It specifies CATSRGPRGSNSPLHF.

The chain has TRBV7-2 and TRBJ2-5; D not certain. Trimming cost V 4 bases and J 2 bases, with 11 bases left between them. This CDR3 contains 14 residues. The germline V gene has CDR1 SGHTA and CDR2 FQGNSA. CDR3 DNA sequence: TGTGCCAGCAGCTCCCCGCGCGGTCAAGAGACCCAGTACTTC. It translates to CASSSPRGQETQYF.

The chain links TRBV19 to TRBJ2-3; the match to TRBD2 covers 10 bases. The V gene's germline CDR1 is LNHDA and CDR2 SQIVND (reference sequence). CDR3 length: 15 residues. With V trimmed by 6 bases and J by 5 bases, 8 bases remained unmatched. DNA of the CDR3: TGTGCCAGTAGCATGGCAGCGGGGGGGATAGATACGCAGTATTTT. It specifies CASSMAAGGIDTQYF.

This clone was observed a few times. The chain is built from TRBV28 and TRBJ1-5; D not resolved. The V and J ends lost 2 bases and 2 bases respectively, with 13 bases between them. This CDR3 is 16 amino acids long. Germline V gene sequence: CDR1 MDHEN, CDR2 SYDVKM. The DNA for the CDR3 is TGTGCCAGCAGTTTACTGACACGTCGGGGCAATCAGCCCCAGCATTTT. Its protein is CASSLLTRRGNQPQHF.

V and J are TRBV9 and TRBJ2-7; D may be TRBD1 (6 bases). The CDR3 is 16 amino acids. Germline CDR1 reads SGDLS; CDR2 reads YYNGEE. Trimming removed 2 bases at V and 1 base at J, with 16 bases between. DNA for the CDR3: TGTGCCAGCAGCGTCGTCCGACAGGCTGTTTCCTACGAGCAGTACTTC. Translating gives CASSVVRQAVSYEQYF.

The chain combines TRBV11-2 with TRBJ2-7, with TRBD2 matching over 15 bases. This CDR3 has 16 residues. Trimming removed 5 bases from V and 6 bases from J; junction bases left unmatched: 8. Germline V gives CDR1 SGHAT, CDR2 FQNNGV. CDR3 residues: CASSPPGTSGRTEQYF. The CDR3 DNA is TGTGCCAGCAGCCCCCCCGGGACTAGCGGGAGGACCGAGCAGTACTTC.

The rearrangement uses TRBV7-2 and TRBJ1-6; tentative D call: TRBD1 (5 bases). This CDR3 contains 15 residues. Trimming shortened V by 1 base and J by 12 bases, and 16 bases separated the two germline ends. Germline V gene lookup returns CDR1 SGHTA and CDR2 FQGNSA. DNA for the CDR3: TGTGCCAGCAGCTTAGATAGGGGAAGAGAGGAACCCCTCCACTTT. Its protein is CASSLDRGREEPLHF.

The genes are TRBV11-1 and TRBJ2-5; D is possibly TRBD2 (7 bases). The CDR3 is 15 amino acids. CDR1 SGHAT and CDR2 FQDESV come from the germline V gene (reference sequence). V was cut by 5 bases and J by 5 bases, with 18 bases left in between. The CDR3 sequence is CASSQPQGGRETQYF. The CDR3 DNA sequence: TGTGCCAGCAGCCAACCACAGGGAGGGCGTGAGACCCAGTACTTC.

This clone was seen only once. The CDR3 region is CASSESPRSNTQYF. DNA for the CDR3: TGCGCCAGCAGTGAGTCTCCTAGATCGAATACGCAGTATTTT. The rearrangement links TRBV10-1 to TRBJ2-3, with D hard to call. The length of the CDR3 is 14 residues. From germline, CDR1 is WNHNN and CDR2 SYGVQD (reference sequence). The V and J ends lost 0 bases and 7 bases respectively, with 11 bases between them.

The chain employs TRBV5-1 and TRBJ1-2, with 9 positions matching TRBD1. Trimming cost V 3 bases and J 6 bases; bases outside gene matches: 9. The CDR3 has 15 amino acids. Germline CDR1 SGHRS, CDR2 YFSETQ. The CDR3 nucleotides read TGCGCCAGCAGCTCCCTCACCCGGGACAGGGATGGCTACACCTTC. It translates to CASSSLTRDRDGYTF.

The V call is TRBV29-1, the J call TRBJ2-3, with TRBD2 as a possible D gene (6 bases). The germline V gene has CDR1 SQVTM and CDR2 ANQGSEA. Trimming cost V 3 bases and J 0 bases, with 13 bases left between them. CDR3 length: 15 residues. The CDR3 DNA sequence: TGCAGCGTTGACGGAGGGACTGGGAGCACAGATACGCAGTATTTT. Translating gives CSVDGGTGSTDTQYF.

The chain employs TRBV6-1 and TRBJ1-1; D is ambiguous. This CDR3 spans 14 amino acids. Trimming removed 1 base at V and 1 base at J, with 7 bases between. The V gene's germline CDR1 is MNHNS and CDR2 SASEGT. The CDR3 spells CASSEGGSNTEAFF. CDR3 bases: TGTGCCAGCAGTGAAGGCGGATCGAACACTGAAGCTTTCTTT.

This chain uses TRBV10-3 with TRBJ1-2, with 11 bases fitting TRBD1. CDR3 length equals 15 residues. Germline CDR1 and CDR2: ENHRY and SYGVKD. With V trimmed by 0 bases and J by 4 bases, 1 base remained unmatched. The CDR3, as DNA: TGTGCCATCAGTGAGTCTGGACAGGGGGCCTATGGCTACACCTTC. Amino acid sequence: CAISESGQGAYGYTF.

This clone was detected only once. V is TRBV7-2 and J is TRBJ1-1; a weak D match, TRBD1 (5 bases). Germline values: CDR1 SGHTA, CDR2 FQGNSA. Trimming took 5 bases from V and 6 from J, leaving 19 bases between them. The CDR3 is made up of 15 amino acids. CDR3 residues: CASSTPRSAGPEAFF. As DNA, the CDR3 is TGTGCCAGCAGCACACCTAGGTCGGCAGGGCCTGAAGCTTTCTTT.

This clone was observed a few times. This sequence joins TRBV7-9 and TRBJ1-2; D gene ambiguous. The CDR3 is 12 amino acids. The ends were cut back, 5 bases at V and 7 bases at J, with 11 bases in the middle. Germline lookup yields CDR1 SEHNR and CDR2 FQNEAQ (reference sequence). CDR3 protein: CASSPDGSGYTF. The DNA for the CDR3 is TGTGCCAGCAGCCCCGACGGTAGTGGCTACACCTTC.

The chain is built from TRBV7-9 and TRBJ2-1; no reliable D call. Trimming took off 4 bases at V and 6 bases at J, with 10 bases between the two ends. This CDR3 is 13 amino acids long. Per the germline V gene, CDR1 is SEHNR and CDR2 is FQNEAQ (reference sequence). For the CDR3, the DNA is TGTGCCAGCAGCTGGGTCGGGCGCAATGAGCAGTTCTTC. Translation: CASSWVGRNEQFF.

A note on this clone: No DNA is shown, since the ends of the CDR3 on it are uncertain; the CDR3 is the one TCRdb lists. The chain links TRBV21-1 to TRBJ2-3; the table's D call of TRBD1 was not tested on the DNA. TRBV21-1 is annotated as a pseudogene. The CDR3 is 17 amino acids in total, end residues counted. CDR3 sequence reads: CASSQDLWGQGTDTQYF.

This chain uses TRBV27 with TRBJ1-2; maybe TRBD1 (5 bases). Trimming took 4 bases from V and 1 from J, leaving 13 bases between them. CDR1 and CDR2 from the germline V gene are MNHEY and SMNVEV (reference sequence). This CDR3 region has 15 residues. The CDR3 DNA sequence: TGTGCCAGCAGTTGGGACTCCAAAGTTAACTATGGCTACACCTTC. It specifies CASSWDSKVNYGYTF.